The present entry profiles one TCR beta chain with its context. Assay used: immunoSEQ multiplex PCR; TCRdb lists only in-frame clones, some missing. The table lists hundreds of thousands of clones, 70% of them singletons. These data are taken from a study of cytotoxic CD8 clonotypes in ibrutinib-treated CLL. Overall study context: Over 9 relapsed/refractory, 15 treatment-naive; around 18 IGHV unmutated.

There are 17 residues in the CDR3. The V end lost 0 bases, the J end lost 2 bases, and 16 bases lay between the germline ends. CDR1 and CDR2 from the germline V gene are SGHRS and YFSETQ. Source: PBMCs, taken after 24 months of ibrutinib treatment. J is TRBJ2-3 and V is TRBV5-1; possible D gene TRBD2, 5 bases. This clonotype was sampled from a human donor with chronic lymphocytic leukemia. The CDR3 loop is CASSLEALAPPTDTQYF. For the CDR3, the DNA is TGCGCCAGCAGCTTGGAGGCTCTAGCACCCCCCACAGATACGCAGTATTTT. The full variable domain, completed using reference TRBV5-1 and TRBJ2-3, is KAGVTQTPRYLIKTRGQQVTLSCSPISGHRSVSWYQQTPGQGLQFLFEYFSETQRNKGNFPGRFSGRQFSNSRSEMNVSTLELGDSALYLCASSLEALAPPTDTQYFGPGTRLTVL.